The 10 T cell receptor beta chains given below trace back to one sample, sequenced in a study of blood T cell repertoires in COVID-19. The data were produced by immunoSEQ multiplex PCR, yet TCRdb's version contains in-frame clones alone and is incomplete. Among a few hundred thousand clones, 88% were seen once, and the ten largest hold roughly 1.2%. Material: PBMCs or T cells enriched from blood (not recorded which). The receptors were gathered from a woman younger than 30 who had recovered from COVID-19.

The rearrangement links TRBV10-3 to TRBJ2-3; 9 bases map to TRBD1. CDR1 is ENHRY and CDR2 is SYGVKD in the germline V gene. The junction had 2 bases not matched to a gene; V was cut back by 3 bases and J by 1 base. This CDR3 spans 15 amino acids. This CDR3 reads CAISDRDRGTDTQYF. CDR3 in DNA: TGTGCCATCAGTGATCGGGACAGGGGCACAGATACGCAGTATTTT.

The chain recombines TRBV29-1 with TRBJ2-7; tentatively, D is TRBD1 (5 bases). The CDR3 extends over 12 amino acids. V was clipped by 5 bases and J by 3 bases, with 11 bases between them. Germline CDR1 is SQVTM and CDR2 is ANQGSEA. The CDR3 nucleotides read TGCAGCGTTCAAACAAGGGGCTACGAGCAGTACTTC. Translating it yields CSVQTRGYEQYF.

A few counts support this clone. The CDR3 region is CASSLTGTGNEQYF. CDR3 nucleotides: TGCGCCAGCAGCCTTACCGGGACAGGGAACGAGCAGTACTTC. V gene TRBV5-1 combines with J gene TRBJ2-7; 9 positions agree with TRBD1. V lost 4 bases, J lost 5 bases, and 7 bases stayed unmatched. Germline V gene sequence: CDR1 SGHRS, CDR2 YFSETQ. The CDR3 is 14 amino acids.

The CDR3 region has the DNA TGCGCCAGCAGCTTACAAGACAAACTCTACGAGCAGTACTTC. It yields the protein CASSLQDKLYEQYF. The chain is built from TRBV5-1 and TRBJ2-7, with unresolved D. CDR1 is SGHRS, CDR2 YFSETQ, per germline. Trimming took off 2 bases at V and 3 bases at J, with 12 bases between the two ends. CDR3 length: 14 residues.

The rearrangement uses TRBV19 and TRBJ2-7; 10 bases agree with TRBD1. The CDR3 is 15 amino acids. Per germline, CDR1 LNHDA and CDR2 SQIVND (reference sequence). The V gene end was trimmed by 4 bases and the J gene end by 1 base; junction bases not matched to a gene: 4. In DNA, the CDR3 is TGTGCCAGTAGTACACGACAGGGGGCTTCCTACGAGCAGTACTTC. It yields the protein CASSTRQGASYEQYF. Supplemented by reference TRBV19 and TRBJ2-7, the full variable domain reads DGGITQSPKYLFRKEGQNVTLSCEQNLNHDAMYWYRQDPGQGLRLIYYSQIVNDFQKGDIAEGYSVSREKKESFPLTVTSAQKNPTAFYLCASSTRQGASYEQYFGPGTRLTVT.

The chain combines TRBV4-2 with TRBJ1-1, with 9 nucleotides matching TRBD1. Germline V gene lookup returns CDR1 LGHNA and CDR2 YNFKEQ. The CDR3 is made up of 15 amino acids. V was clipped by 2 bases and J by 1 base; unmatched bases: 2. Written as DNA, the CDR3 is TGTGCCAGCAGCCAACGGGGACAGGGGAACACTGAAGCTTTCTTT. It encodes CASSQRGQGNTEAFF.

The J gene is TRBJ2-1, the V gene TRBV28; 7 nucleotides line up with TRBD2. The CDR3 loop spans 17 amino acids. Trimming took 4 bases from V and 7 from J; bases not matched to a gene: 16. Germline V gene sequence: CDR1 MDHEN, CDR2 SYDVKM. The DNA for the CDR3 is TGTGCCAGCAGTTCCGTGAAGCGGGGCCTACGAAATAATGAGCAGTTCTTC. It is translated as CASSSVKRGLRNNEQFF.

This clone has only one observation. The chain joins TRBV7-2 to TRBJ1-1; D is unresolved. Germline V lookup: CDR1 SGHTA, CDR2 FQGNSA. The CDR3 length is 14 residues. V dropped 2 bases and J dropped 4 bases, with 11 bases sitting between them. DNA of the CDR3: TGTGCCAGCAGCTTAAATTCCCAAATCACTGAAGCTTTCTTT. This codes for CASSLNSQITEAFF.

The chain combines TRBV29-1 with TRBJ2-7; D might be TRBD2 (5 bases). Trimming pared 4 bases from V and 0 bases from J, leaving 10 bases between. The CDR3 is made up of 13 amino acids. CDR1 is SQVTM and CDR2 is ANQGSEA in the germline V gene. This CDR3 reads CSVAGWNSYEQYF. For the CDR3, the DNA is TGCAGCGTTGCGGGGTGGAACTCCTACGAGCAGTACTTC.

This rearrangement joins TRBV27 to TRBJ1-5; 8 nucleotides match TRBD1. Germline V gives CDR1 MNHEY, CDR2 SMNVEV (reference sequence). The trim removed 6 bases at V and 4 bases at J, leaving 5 bases unmatched. The CDR3 consists of 14 residues. This CDR3 is CASRPRQGNQPQHF. The CDR3 DNA reads as TGTGCCAGCAGGCCCCGACAGGGGAATCAGCCCCAGCATTTT.